This passage covers 7 T cell receptor beta chains from one sample sequenced in a study of cytomegalovirus exposure and HLA in healthy donors. Use of 60 Vbeta and 13 Jbeta primers characterized the PCR. The assay was immunoSEQ multiplex PCR, and TCRdb's table has in-frame clones only and misses some. Among some 170,000 clones listed, around 80% were seen once. Sequencing was done on a sample of PBMCs. The receptor source for this set is a woman aged 25 to 39 in good health and CMV-seronegative.

The V and J genes are TRBV9 and TRBJ2-7; possibly TRBD2 for D (5 bases). V was shortened by 0 bases and J by 2 bases, with 12 bases between the two germline ends. The CDR3 length is 15 residues. The germline gives CDR1 SGDLS, CDR2 YYNGEE. The CDR3 loop is CASSVATGLTYEQYF. CDR3 coding DNA: TGTGCCAGCAGCGTAGCTACGGGGTTAACCTACGAGCAGTACTTC. Looking up the rest from reference TRBV9 and TRBJ2-7 gives the full variable domain: DSGVTQTPKHLITATGQRVTLRCSPRSGDLSVYWYQQSLDQGLQFLIQYYNGEERAKGNILERFSAQQFPDLHSELNLSSLELGDSALYFCASSVATGLTYEQYFGPGTRLTVT.

V and J are TRBV30 and TRBJ1-3; TRBD1 aligns across 11 bases. V trimming: 3 bases; J trimming: 1 base; junction bases outside the gene matches: 11. Germline lookup yields CDR1 GTSNPN and CDR2 SVGIG (reference sequence). CDR3 size: 18 residues. The CDR3 DNA is TGTGCCTGGAGCCGGACAGGGGGCGCAGCCTGGTCTGGAAACACCATATATTTT. Translating it yields CAWSRTGGAAWSGNTIYF.

V and J are TRBV6-1 and TRBJ2-3; TRBD2 matches at 9 bases. The V gene's germline CDR1 is MNHNS and CDR2 SASEGT. This CDR3 region has 16 residues. V lost 1 base to trimming and J lost 7 bases; unmatched junction nucleotides: 9. The CDR3 bases are TGTGCCAGCAGTGAAGAAGGCCTAGCGGGGCTATATACGCAGTATTTT. Amino acid sequence: CASSEEGLAGLYTQYF.

The chain carries TRBV29-1 and TRBJ2-5, with D perhaps matching TRBD2 (5 bases). V lost 3 bases and J lost 5, with 10 bases in between. Germline V lookup: CDR1 SQVTM, CDR2 ANQGSEA. The CDR3 totals 12 residues. The CDR3 loop is CSVEYGGETQYF. The CDR3 nucleotides read TGCAGCGTTGAGTATGGCGGGGAGACCCAGTACTTC.

CDR3 amino acids: CASSSRQGENYGYTF. The CDR3 nucleotides read TGTGCCAGTAGTTCGCGACAGGGGGAGAACTATGGCTACACCTTC. The chain links TRBV19 to TRBJ1-2; TRBD1 agrees at 9 bases. The CDR3 sequence is 15 residues long. V dropped 5 bases and J dropped 2; count of bases not matched to a gene: 6. Germline lookup yields CDR1 LNHDA and CDR2 SQIVND (reference sequence).

The genes are TRBV2 and TRBJ2-1; weak D call: TRBD2 (7 bases). Per the germline V gene, CDR1 is SNHLY and CDR2 is FYNNEI. Trimming took 7 bases from V and 8 from J, leaving 15 bases between them. This CDR3 spans 13 amino acids. The CDR3 DNA sequence: TGTGCCAGCACCAAAAGGGGGGGAGATGAGCAGTTCTTC. Its translation is CASTKRGGDEQFF. The full variable domain, in which reference TRBV2 and TRBJ2-1 provide the parts outside the CDR3, is EPEVTQTPSHQVTQMGQEVILRCVPISNHLYFYWYRQILGQKVEFLVSFYNNEISEKSEIFDDQFSVERPDGSNFTLKIRSTKLEDSAMYFCASTKRGGDEQFFGPGTRLTVL.

This clone was counted once. V is TRBV27 and J is TRBJ2-7; TRBD2 agrees at 9 bases. Germline V CDR1 and CDR2: MNHEY, SMNVEV (reference sequence). The CDR3 is made up of 14 amino acids. J lost 2 bases, V lost 4 bases, and 3 bases had no gene match. In DNA, the CDR3 is TGTGCCAGCAGTTATAGCGGGGGTCCCTACGAGCAGTACTTC. Its translation is CASSYSGGPYEQYF.